Detailed here is one T cell receptor beta chain. The antigen is undetermined. The Oncomine TCR Beta short-read assay was what sequenced the DNA obtained from cultured CD4+ T cells. TCRdb fed the PCR reads into MiXCR, producing one record per CDR3 protein. The data contain thousands of distinct CDR3 sequences, about a quarter of them singletons. The sample belongs to a study of vaccination and CD4 T cells after COVID-19. V was cut by 7 bases and J by 5 bases, with 17 bases left in between. There are 13 residues in the CDR3. Germline assignment: CDR1 DFQATT and CDR2 SNEGSKA (reference sequence). Treatment of the sample: roughly 11-day PBMC culture with coronavirus spike peptide pools or control peptides (ViraFEST assay). Ahead of the COVID-19 pandemic (2011-2018), the CD4+ T cells of the unexposed donor were collected. Per-well cultures of 2 million to 2.5 million PBMCs received roughly 9.9 IU/ml IL-2 and around 10 ug/ml peptide pools.

The source of this sequence is a human donor in good health. Specimen: CD4+ T cells from blood, cultured in vitro. The chain links TRBV20-1 to TRBJ2-5; TRBD1 or TRBD2 may be the D gene (6 bases each). CDR3 protein: CSVVGGQEETQYF. The CDR3 coding sequence is TGCAGTGTGGTGGGGGGCCAGGAGGAGACCCAGTACTTC.